The 5 T cell receptor beta chains presented below share a single source sample, sequenced in a study of T cells after yellow fever vaccination. MiXCR, applied by TCRdb to the 5' RACE reads, yields one record per CDR3 protein. The data contain hundreds of thousands of distinct CDR3 sequences, over 9% of them singletons. The sample in question was PBMCs, obtained on the day of the yellow fever booster vaccination. All receptors come from a man aged 30 to 45 who received the YFV17D yellow fever vaccine.

The CDR3 DNA is TGCAGCCTAGGACCAGGGGGCAATGAGCAGTTCTTC. It yields the protein CSLGPGGNEQFF. This rearrangement joins TRBV29-1 to TRBJ2-1; TRBD1 agrees at 7 bases. The germline V gene encodes CDR1 SQVTM and CDR2 ANQGSEA. The trim removed 8 bases at V and 6 bases at J, leaving 7 bases unmatched. The CDR3 loop spans 12 amino acids.

This clonotype has at least ten counts. V is TRBV5-1 and J is TRBJ2-1; the match to TRBD2 covers 8 bases. The trim removed 4 bases at V and 2 bases at J, leaving 5 bases unmatched. The length of the CDR3 is 15 residues. CDR1 and CDR2 from the germline V gene are SGHRS and YFSETQ. CDR3 coding DNA: TGCGCCAGCAGCCCGGGACTAGAGACCTACAATGAGCAGTTCTTC. Encoded protein: CASSPGLETYNEQFF.

The chain uses TRBV7-9 and TRBJ2-4, with TRBD2 matching over 12 bases. The CDR3 runs to 16 residues. Germline values: CDR1 SEHNR, CDR2 FQNEAQ (reference sequence). Germline trimming cut 5 bases from V and 8 bases from J; bases unmatched to any gene: 10. The CDR3 bases are TGTGCCAGCAGCCCCGGACTAGCGGGGTATATAGACATTCAGTACTTC. Its translation: CASSPGLAGYIDIQYF.

V is TRBV7-8 and J is TRBJ1-3; 7 bases fit TRBD1. Germline trimming cut 5 bases from V and 5 bases from J; bases unmatched to any gene: 6. The germline gives CDR1 SGHVS, CDR2 FQNEAQ. This CDR3 spans 14 amino acids. The CDR3 is CASSPRGQRNTIYF. The CDR3 DNA reads TGTGCCAGCAGCCCGAGGGGACAGAGAAACACCATATATTTT.

The chain uses TRBV6-7 and TRBJ2-7; D call uncertain. TRBV6-7 is filed as an ORF, its function uncertain. The CDR3 consists of 12 residues. V was pared by 8 bases and J by 0 bases, with 8 bases between. The CDR3 loop is CASRTVSYEQYF. Here the CDR3 DNA reads TGTGCCAGCCGAACGGTCTCCTACGAGCAGTACTTC.